Presented here are 22 T cell receptor beta chains from one specimen sequenced in a study of identical twins. TCRdb re-analysed the 5' RACE reads in MiXCR, keeping a single row per CDR3 protein. The sample has about 890,000 distinct CDR3 sequences, over 9% seen once. This same sample was also part of a study on yellow fever vaccine responses in identical twins.

Sequencing was performed on PBMCs. The receptor source for this set is a woman younger than 35 in good health.

This sequence joins TRBV7-8 and TRBJ2-7; D call uncertain. Trimming removed 8 bases at V and 2 bases at J, with 16 bases between. This CDR3 has 14 residues. Per germline, CDR1 SGHVS and CDR2 FQNEAQ. The CDR3 protein is CASSRRPIPYEQYF. CDR3 sequence (DNA): TGTGCCAGCTCTAGGCGACCCATTCCCTACGAGCAGTACTTC. Together with reference TRBV7-8 and TRBJ2-7, the CDR3 gives the full variable domain: GAGVSQSPRYKVAKRGQDVALRCDPISGHVSLFWYQQALGQGPEFLTYFQNEAQLDKSGLPSDRFFAERPEGSVSTLKIQRTQQEDSAVYLCASSRRPIPYEQYFGPGTRLTVT.

The chain couples TRBV5-1 to TRBJ1-1; tentatively, D is TRBD1 (5 bases). The germline CDR1 and CDR2 sequences are SGHRS and YFSETQ. The V and J ends lost 4 bases and 0 bases respectively, with 16 bases between them. This CDR3 has 16 residues. The CDR3 sequence: CASSPPRGSMNTEAFF. CDR3 nucleotide sequence: TGCGCCAGCAGCCCGCCGAGGGGCAGCATGAACACTGAAGCTTTCTTT.

This clonotype was found a few times. The gene calls are TRBV7-3 and TRBJ2-7; D unresolved. The CDR3 runs to 14 residues. V lost 5 bases, J lost 3 bases, and 14 bases lay in between. Germline lookup yields CDR1 SGHTA and CDR2 FQGTGA. CDR3 sequence reads: CASSPNFQNYEQYF. As DNA, the CDR3 is TGTGCCAGCAGCCCCAATTTCCAAAACTACGAGCAGTACTTC.

In this sample, this clonotype turned up a few times. J is TRBJ2-3 and V is TRBV4-2, with 14 bases lining up with TRBD2. J was trimmed by 0 bases and V by 5 bases; bases with no gene match: 13. The CDR3 extends over 20 amino acids. Germline V lookup: CDR1 LGHNA, CDR2 YNFKEQ. The CDR3, as DNA: TGTGCCAGCAGCGGGGGACTAGCGGGGGCCCTCGTCGCTAGCACAGATACGCAGTATTTT. It specifies CASSGGLAGALVASTDTQYF.

This clonotype was counted only a few times. The chain is built from TRBV12-3 or TRBV12-4 and TRBJ2-3; the match to TRBD1 covers 9 bases. The V gene end was trimmed by 4 bases and the J gene end by 5 bases; junction bases not matched to a gene: 7. The CDR3 is 15 residues long. The CDR3 protein is CASSSAGTGRDTQYF. The DNA of the CDR3 is TGTGCCAGCAGTTCCGCCGGGACAGGGAGAGATACGCAGTATTTT.

This clonotype was counted a few times. This chain joins TRBV4-2 and TRBJ2-1; D is ambiguous. Deletions cut 4 bases from V and 8 bases from J, with 9 bases between. This CDR3 has 12 residues. Germline CDR1 LGHNA, CDR2 YNFKEQ. CDR3: CASSPAAHEQFF. The CDR3 region has the DNA TGTGCCAGCAGCCCCGCCGCGCATGAGCAGTTCTTC.

The chain links TRBV7-9 to TRBJ2-7, with D perhaps matching TRBD2 (6 bases). CDR3 size: 15 residues. V lost 5 bases to trimming and J lost 4 bases, with 18 bases between them. CDR1 is SEHNR and CDR2 is FQNEAQ in the germline V gene (reference sequence). The CDR3 is CASSPGVAALYEQYV. CDR3 nucleotides: TGTGCCAGCAGCCCGGGGGTAGCGGCATTGTACGAGCAGTACGTC.

This clonotype came up a few times. J is TRBJ2-1 and V is TRBV11-1, with 10 bases aligning to TRBD2. V lost 3 bases to trimming and J lost 0 bases; unmatched junction nucleotides: 20. This CDR3 spans 22 amino acids. Germline values: CDR1 SGHAT, CDR2 FQDESV (reference sequence). The chain's CDR3 is CASSLRASGSELGISSYNEQFF. For the CDR3, the DNA is TGTGCCAGCAGCTTGAGGGCTAGCGGGAGTGAGCTGGGTATTAGCTCCTACAATGAGCAGTTCTTC.

In DNA, the CDR3 is TGTGCCAGCAAAAAGCCGGGACAGCAAGAGACCCAGTACTTC. Its protein product is CASKKPGQQETQYF. The rearrangement joins TRBV27 to TRBJ2-5, with TRBD1 matching over 7 bases. The germline V gene has CDR1 MNHEY and CDR2 SMNVEV (reference sequence). This CDR3 is 14 amino acids long. Trimming took 7 bases from V and 2 from J; bases not matched to a gene: 7.

This clonotype was counted only a few times. This sequence joins TRBV10-2 and TRBJ2-1; D is undetermined. V dropped 6 bases and J dropped 7 bases, with 13 bases sitting between them. CDR1 is WSHSY and CDR2 is SAAADI in the germline V gene. This CDR3 has 13 amino acids. The CDR3 DNA follows: TGCGCCAGCAGGGGCAGAACAAAGAATGAGCAGTTCTTC. The encoded protein is CASRGRTKNEQFF.

The V and J genes are TRBV6-1 and TRBJ1-2; D is perhaps TRBD1 (5 bases). Germline lookup yields CDR1 MNHNS and CDR2 SASEGT. Between the trimmed V and J ends, which lost 1 base and 8 bases, there was a span of 14 bases. The CDR3 contains 14 residues. In nucleotides, the CDR3 is TGTGCCAGCAGTGAAGGTTCAGGAGGGGACGGCTACACCTTC. The encoded protein is CASSEGSGGDGYTF.

This clonotype was observed a few times. The genes are TRBV12-3 or TRBV12-4 and TRBJ2-7; no reliable D call. Trimming removed 4 bases from V and 9 bases from J, with 13 bases in between. The CDR3 sequence is 12 residues long. The chain's CDR3 is CASSSLLPRQYF. CDR3 in DNA: TGTGCCAGCAGTTCCCTATTGCCACGGCAGTACTTC.

V usage is TRBV20-1 and J usage is TRBJ2-3; TRBD2 matches 8 bases. The V segment lost 4 bases and the J segment 4 bases; nucleotides outside the gene matches: 16. CDR3 length: 17 residues. The germline gives CDR1 DFQATT, CDR2 SNEGSKA (reference sequence). For the CDR3, the DNA is TGCAGTGCTATTCCCCTTGAGGGACTAGTTGGTCCAGATACGCAGTATTTT. Translating it yields CSAIPLEGLVGPDTQYF.

This sequence joins TRBV3-1 and TRBJ1-6, with D perhaps TRBD1 (6 bases). Germline assignment: CDR1 LGHDT and CDR2 YNNKEL (reference sequence). Trimming pared 5 bases from V and 10 bases from J, leaving 15 bases between. This CDR3 contains 14 residues. CDR3 sequence reads: CASSRAGVSSPLHF. The CDR3 DNA sequence: TGTGCCAGCAGCAGAGCAGGGGTAAGCTCACCCCTCCACTTT.

This clonotype was counted only a few times. The V gene is TRBV20-1, the J gene TRBJ1-2, with TRBD1 matching 9 bases. V trimming: 5 bases; J trimming: 8 bases; junction bases outside the gene matches: 6. The CDR3 loop spans 12 amino acids. Germline CDR1 is DFQATT and CDR2 is SNEGSKA (reference sequence). CDR3 sequence: CSAPTGGRGYTF. For the CDR3, the DNA is TGCAGTGCTCCTACAGGGGGCAGGGGCTACACCTTC.

This chain links TRBV20-1 with TRBJ1-4; tentatively, D is TRBD1 (5 bases). The CDR3 runs 13 residues. In germline, CDR1 is DFQATT, CDR2 SNEGSKA (reference sequence). V lost 4 bases to trimming and J lost 5 bases, with 11 bases between them. Written as DNA, the CDR3 is TGCAGTGCTATGACAGCCGTGAATGAAAAACTGTTTTTT. It translates to CSAMTAVNEKLFF.

This clonotype was seen a few times. The gene calls are TRBV21-1 and TRBJ2-7. TRBV21-1 is a known pseudogene. CDR3 size: 15 residues. The CDR3 nucleotides are TGTGCCAGCAGCAAAGTCTACTGCGGACCCTACGAGCAGTACGTC. Translated, it gives CASSKVYCGPYEQYV.

The chain recombines TRBV3-1 with TRBJ2-1; D not certain. Per the germline V gene, CDR1 is LGHDT and CDR2 is YNNKEL (reference sequence). This CDR3 has 16 residues. Trimming stripped 5 bases from V and 0 bases from J, with 14 bases between. The CDR3 bases are TGTGCCAGCAGCGCCTCGGCGGTAAGCTCCTACAATGAGCAGTTCTTC. This encodes CASSASAVSSYNEQFF.

The DNA of the CDR3 is TGTGCCAGCAGCATCTCGGGGGTCTCCTACAATGAGCAGTTCTTC. Translation: CASSISGVSYNEQFF. V gene TRBV7-9 combines with J gene TRBJ2-1, with a possible D match to TRBD2 (6 bases). The CDR3 runs 15 residues. Trimming pared 5 bases from V and 0 bases from J, leaving 11 bases between. The germline gives CDR1 SEHNR, CDR2 FQNEAQ (reference sequence). The full variable domain, with the rest looked up from reference TRBV7-9 and TRBJ2-1, is DTGVSQNPRHKITKRGQNVTFRCDPISEHNRLYWYRQTLGQGPEFLTYFQNEAQLEKSRLLSDRFSAERPKGSFSTLEIQRTEQGDSAMYLCASSISGVSYNEQFFGPGTRLTVL.

The chain recombines TRBV14 with TRBJ2-5; no definite D call. This CDR3 spans 14 amino acids. Between the trimmed V and J ends, which lost 3 bases and 0 bases, there was a span of 8 bases. The germline gives CDR1 SGHDN, CDR2 FVKESK. CDR3 region: CASSHLNNQETQYF. As DNA, the CDR3 is TGTGCCAGCAGCCATCTCAATAACCAAGAGACCCAGTACTTC.

The V gene is TRBV11-3, the J gene TRBJ2-1, with 9 bases that match TRBD1. Germline V CDR1 and CDR2: SGHNT, YENEEA. The CDR3 runs 15 residues. The V segment lost 5 bases and the J segment 9 bases; nucleotides outside the gene matches: 11. The CDR3 bases are TGTGCCAGCAGCCCCAGGACAGGGGCTGCGGGTGAGCAGTTCTTC. Amino acid sequence: CASSPRTGAAGEQFF.

This clonotype was seen a few times. The rearrangement links TRBV4-2 to TRBJ2-5; TRBD2 matches 12 bases. J gave up 2 bases and V 0 bases, and 4 bases lay outside the gene matches. CDR1 and CDR2 (germline): LGHNA, YNFKEQ. The CDR3 extends over 17 amino acids. The CDR3 here is CASSQEWLAGGQETQYF. CDR3 sequence (DNA): TGTGCCAGCAGCCAAGAATGGCTAGCGGGAGGGCAAGAGACCCAGTACTTC.